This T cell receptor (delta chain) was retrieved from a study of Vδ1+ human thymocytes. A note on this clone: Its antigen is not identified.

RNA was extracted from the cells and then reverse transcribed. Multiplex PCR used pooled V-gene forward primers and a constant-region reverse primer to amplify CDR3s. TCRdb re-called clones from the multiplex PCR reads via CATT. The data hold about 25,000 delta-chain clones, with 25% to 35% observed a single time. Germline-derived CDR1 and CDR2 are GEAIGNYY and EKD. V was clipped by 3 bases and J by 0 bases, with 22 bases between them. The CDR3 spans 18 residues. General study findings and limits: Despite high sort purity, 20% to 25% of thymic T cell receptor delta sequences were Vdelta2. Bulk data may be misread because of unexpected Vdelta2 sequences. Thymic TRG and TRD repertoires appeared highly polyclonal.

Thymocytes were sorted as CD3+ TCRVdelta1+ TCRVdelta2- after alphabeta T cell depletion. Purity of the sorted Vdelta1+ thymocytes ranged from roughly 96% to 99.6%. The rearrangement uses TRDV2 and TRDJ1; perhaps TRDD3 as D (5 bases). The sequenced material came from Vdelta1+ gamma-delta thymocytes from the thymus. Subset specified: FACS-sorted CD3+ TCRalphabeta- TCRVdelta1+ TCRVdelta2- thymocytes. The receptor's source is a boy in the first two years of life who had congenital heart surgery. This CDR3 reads CACDSVCGGGVYTDKLIF. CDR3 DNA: TGTGCCTGTGACTCTGTTTGCGGGGGGGGGGTGTACACCGATAAACTCATCTTT.